In its sample, the clone carrying this TCR beta chain was seen a few times. Its antigen is currently unknown. Produced via immunoSEQ multiplex PCR; TCRdb's table is partial and in-frame only. Among 65,000 to 80,000 clones listed, about 84% were seen once. The sample comes from a study of OX40 agonist ivuxolimab in advanced cancers. For the study at large: Patients with hepatocellular carcinoma, melanoma, renal cell or head and neck cancer made up the dose-escalation patients.

The CDR3 length is 15 residues. The germline V gene has CDR1 MNHNS and CDR2 SASEGT. The V gene end was trimmed by 1 base and the J gene end by 4 bases; junction bases not matched to a gene: 6. Study-level results: CD4+ and CD8+ blood T cells expanded clonally by week 6 at 0.1 to 3.0 mg/kg. Expanded clones tended on average to be more numerous among CD8+ T cells than CD4+. A proportion of nonresponders additionally exhibited low normalized T-cell clonal expansion.

Sample: CD4+ or CD8+ T cells sorted from blood, taken in a trial of the OX40 agonist ivuxolimab. The rearrangement uses TRBV6-1 and TRBJ2-7, with TRBD1 identical over 8 bases. The sequence was collected from an adult with an advanced solid tumor such as melanoma, head and neck, liver or kidney cancer. CDR3 in amino acids: CASSEGTGFLYEQYF. The DNA for the CDR3 is TGTGCCAGCAGTGAAGGGACAGGGTTTTTGTACGAGCAGTACTTC.